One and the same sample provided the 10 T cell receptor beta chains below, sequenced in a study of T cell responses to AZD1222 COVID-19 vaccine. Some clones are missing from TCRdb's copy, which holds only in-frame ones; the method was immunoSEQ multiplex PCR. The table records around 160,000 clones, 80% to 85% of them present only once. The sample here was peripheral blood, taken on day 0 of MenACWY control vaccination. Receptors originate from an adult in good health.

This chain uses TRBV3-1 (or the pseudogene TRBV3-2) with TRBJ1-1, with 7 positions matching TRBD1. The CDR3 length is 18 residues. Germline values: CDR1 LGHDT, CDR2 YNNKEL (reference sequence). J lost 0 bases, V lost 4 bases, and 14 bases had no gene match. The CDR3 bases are TGTGCCAGCAGCCCTTTCGCAAGGGGGCAGGGGATGAACACTGAAGCTTTCTTT. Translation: CASSPFARGQGMNTEAFF.

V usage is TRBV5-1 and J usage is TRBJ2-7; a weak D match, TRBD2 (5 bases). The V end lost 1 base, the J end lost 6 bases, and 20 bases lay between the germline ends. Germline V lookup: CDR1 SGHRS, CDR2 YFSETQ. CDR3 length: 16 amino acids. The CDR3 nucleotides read TGCGCCAGCAGCTTGTTCCCTATTGGGGTAGGGAGCGAGCAGTACGTC. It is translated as CASSLFPIGVGSEQYV.

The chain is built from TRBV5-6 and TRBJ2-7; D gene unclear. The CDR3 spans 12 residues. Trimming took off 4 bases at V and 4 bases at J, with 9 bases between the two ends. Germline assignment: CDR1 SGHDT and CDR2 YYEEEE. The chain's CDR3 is CASSPSGYEQYF. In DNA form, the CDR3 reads TGTGCCAGCAGCCCCTCAGGATACGAGCAGTACTTC.

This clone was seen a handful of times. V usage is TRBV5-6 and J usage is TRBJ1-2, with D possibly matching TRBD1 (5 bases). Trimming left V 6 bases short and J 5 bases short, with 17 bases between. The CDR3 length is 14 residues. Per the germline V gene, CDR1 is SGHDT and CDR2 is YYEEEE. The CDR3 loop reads CASKGNSELYGYTF. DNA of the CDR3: TGTGCCAGCAAGGGGAACTCGGAACTTTATGGCTACACCTTC.

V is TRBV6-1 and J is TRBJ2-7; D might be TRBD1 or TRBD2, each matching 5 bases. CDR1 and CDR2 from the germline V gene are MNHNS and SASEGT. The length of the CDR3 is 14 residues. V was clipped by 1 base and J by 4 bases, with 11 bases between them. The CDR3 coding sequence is TGTGCCAGCAGTGAAGTGGGGACGGGGTACGAGCAGTACTTC. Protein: CASSEVGTGYEQYF.

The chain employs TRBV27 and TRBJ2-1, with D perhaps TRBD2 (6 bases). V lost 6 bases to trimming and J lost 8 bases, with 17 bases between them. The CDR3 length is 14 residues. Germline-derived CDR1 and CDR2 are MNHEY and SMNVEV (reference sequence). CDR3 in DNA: TGTGCCAGCAGCGTTCCAGGAGGGTACGATGAGCAGTTCTTC. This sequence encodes CASSVPGGYDEQFF.

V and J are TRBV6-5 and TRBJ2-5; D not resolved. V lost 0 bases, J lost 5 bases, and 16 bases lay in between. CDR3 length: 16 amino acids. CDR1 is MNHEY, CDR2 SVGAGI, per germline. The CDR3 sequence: CASSYSLRTLSETQYF. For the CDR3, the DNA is TGTGCCAGCAGTTACTCCCTCCGCACCCTTAGCGAGACCCAGTACTTC.

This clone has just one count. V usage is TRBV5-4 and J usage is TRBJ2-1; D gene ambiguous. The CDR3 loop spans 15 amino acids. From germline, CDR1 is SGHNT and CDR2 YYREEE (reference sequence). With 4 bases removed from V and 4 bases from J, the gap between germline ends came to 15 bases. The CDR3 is CASSQPDRRYNEQFF. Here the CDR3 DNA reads TGTGCCAGCAGCCAACCGGACCGTCGGTACAATGAGCAGTTCTTC.

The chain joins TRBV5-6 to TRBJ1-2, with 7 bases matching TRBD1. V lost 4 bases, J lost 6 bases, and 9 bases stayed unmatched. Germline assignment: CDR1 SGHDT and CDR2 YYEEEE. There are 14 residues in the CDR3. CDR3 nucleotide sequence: TGTGCCAGCAGCCGGAGCACAGGGGCAGATGGCTACACCTTC. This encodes CASSRSTGADGYTF.

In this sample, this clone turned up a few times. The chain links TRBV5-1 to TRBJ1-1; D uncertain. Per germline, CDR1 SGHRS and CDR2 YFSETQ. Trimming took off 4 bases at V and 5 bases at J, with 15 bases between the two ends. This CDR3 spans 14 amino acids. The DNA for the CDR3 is TGCGCCAGCAGCGTAGTTGGGTCAAAAACTGAAGCTTTCTTT. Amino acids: CASSVVGSKTEAFF. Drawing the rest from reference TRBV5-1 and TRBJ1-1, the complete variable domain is KAGVTQTPRYLIKTRGQQVTLSCSPISGHRSVSWYQQTPGQGLQFLFEYFSETQRNKGNFPGRFSGRQFSNSRSEMNVSTLELGDSALYLCASSVVGSKTEAFFGQGTRLTVV.